These 28 T cell receptor beta chains were all obtained from the same sample, sequenced in a study of control samples from healthy donors and cancer patients. Measured with immunoSEQ multiplex PCR; TCRdb has only the in-frame clones, and not every one. This sample has about 71,000 clones; roughly nine tenths occur once, and the top ten carry over 15%. The sequenced sample consisted of PBMCs. The receptors were gathered from a man in his 60s with lung cancer.

DNA of the CDR3: TGTGCCAGCCGGGGGAGGGAGGGGACTGAAGCTTTCTTT. As protein: CASRGREGTEAFF. This chain uses TRBV7-3 with TRBJ1-1, with D possibly TRBD1 on 5 matching bases. V lost 8 bases, J lost 5 bases, and 15 bases lay in between. CDR3 length: 13 amino acids. Germline CDR1 SGHTA, CDR2 FQGTGA.

The J gene is TRBJ1-2, the V gene TRBV23-1, with no clear D. TRBV23-1 is treated as an ORF (open reading frame) with a function not yet certain. Trimming pared 4 bases from V and 8 bases from J, leaving 23 bases between. CDR3 length: 16 amino acids. This CDR3 is CASSPPPTGRFQGYTF. The CDR3 DNA reads as TGCGCCAGCAGTCCGCCTCCGACTGGGCGTTTTCAGGGCTACACCTTC.

The genes are TRBV7-6 and TRBJ1-4; 7 bases align to TRBD1. V lost 5 bases, J lost 0 bases, and 6 bases stayed unmatched. CDR3 length: 16 residues. The V gene's germline CDR1 is SGHVS and CDR2 FNYEAQ. CDR3 residues: CASSLEGAATNEKLFF. In DNA, the CDR3 is TGTGCCAGCAGCCTCGAGGGGGCAGCAACTAATGAAAAACTGTTTTTT.

CDR3 residues: CASSSTGALRETQYF. CDR3 nucleotides: TGTGCCAGCAGCTCCACTGGGGCCCTGAGGGAGACCCAGTACTTC. The chain combines TRBV9 with TRBJ2-5; a possible D gene is TRBD1 (5 bases). Trimming shortened V by 4 bases and J by 5 bases, and 18 bases separated the two germline ends. The CDR3 totals 15 residues. CDR1 is SGDLS, CDR2 YYNGEE, per germline. Using reference TRBV9 and TRBJ2-5 for the parts outside the CDR3, the full variable domain is DSGVTQTPKHLITATGQRVTLRCSPRSGDLSVYWYQQSLDQGLQFLIQYYNGEERAKGNILERFSAQQFPDLHSELNLSSLELGDSALYFCASSSTGALRETQYFGPGTRLLVL.

This sequence joins TRBV19 and TRBJ1-2; 7 bases match TRBD1. V lost 8 bases and J lost 10; bases outside the gene matches: 16. The CDR3 has 14 residues. From germline, CDR1 is LNHDA and CDR2 SQIVND (reference sequence). The CDR3 region is CASSSSGQVLAYTF. The CDR3 DNA follows: TGTGCCAGTTCTAGCTCTGGACAGGTCCTAGCCTACACCTTC.

This clone appeared once. The rearrangement links TRBV3-1 (or the pseudogene TRBV3-2) to TRBJ2-1; 7 bases align to TRBD2. Germline V gene sequence: CDR1 LGHDT, CDR2 YNNKEL (reference sequence). After removal of 1 base from V and 4 bases from J, the junction contained 7 bases not matched to a gene. The CDR3 spans 16 residues. The CDR3 nucleotides are TGTGCCAGCAGCCAAGCGGGGCGGGGGTCATACAATGAGCAGTTCTTC. It specifies CASSQAGRGSYNEQFF.

This rearrangement joins TRBV30 to TRBJ1-3, with unresolved D. This CDR3 has 15 amino acids. Germline loops: CDR1 GTSNPN, CDR2 SVGIG (reference sequence). Trimming shortened V by 3 bases and J by 0 bases, and 12 bases separated the two germline ends. CDR3 coding DNA: TGTGCCTGGAGCCCGGGCGCGAACTCTGGAAACACCATATATTTT. Translation: CAWSPGANSGNTIYF.

The chain is built from TRBV9 and TRBJ2-2; D unclear. The V end lost 0 bases, the J end lost 1 base, and 10 bases lay between the germline ends. Germline V gene sequence: CDR1 SGDLS, CDR2 YYNGEE. The CDR3 totals 16 residues. This CDR3 reads CASSVVVGRNTGELFF. The DNA for the CDR3 is TGTGCCAGCAGCGTAGTTGTGGGCCGGAACACCGGGGAGCTGTTTTTT.

V gene TRBV5-1 combines with J gene TRBJ2-2; the match to TRBD1 covers 10 bases. The CDR3 totals 17 residues. The V segment lost 2 bases and the J segment 6 bases; nucleotides outside the gene matches: 10. From germline, CDR1 is SGHRS and CDR2 YFSETQ. CDR3 nucleotides: TGCGCCAGCAGCTTACTGACAGGGGGCGGTTTGGCCGGGGAGCTGTTTTTT. It translates to CASSLLTGGGLAGELFF.

This rearrangement joins TRBV5-5 to TRBJ2-5, with a tentative D call TRBD2 (6 bases). Germline V gene data show CDR1 as SGHKS and CDR2 as YYEKEE (reference sequence). This CDR3 region has 15 residues. With 4 bases removed from V and 3 bases from J, the gap between germline ends came to 16 bases. CDR3 coding DNA: TGTGCCAGCAGCCGGAACCCAACGGGGGAAGAGACCCAGTACTTC. Translation gives CASSRNPTGEETQYF.

This chain joins TRBV6-5 and TRBJ1-4; a weak D match, TRBD1 (5 bases). The length of the CDR3 is 15 residues. The germline gives CDR1 MNHEY, CDR2 SVGAGI. Trimming pared 2 bases from V and 7 bases from J, leaving 14 bases between. Here the CDR3 reads CASSYGRQRSEKLFF. Written as DNA, the CDR3 is TGTGCCAGCAGTTACGGTAGACAGCGTTCTGAAAAACTGTTTTTT.

The genes are TRBV4-1 and TRBJ2-7; maybe TRBD1 (5 bases). The germline V gene has CDR1 MGHRA and CDR2 YSYEKL. The CDR3 covers 15 residues. Between the trimmed V and J ends, which lost 1 base and 3 bases, there was a span of 13 bases. Here the CDR3 DNA reads TGCGCCAGCAGCCAAGCCGCAGGGAATGGCTACGAGCAGTACGTC. Translating gives CASSQAAGNGYEQYV.

This rearrangement joins TRBV5-1 to TRBJ1-1; D possibly corresponds to TRBD1 (5 bases). The CDR3 length is 15 residues. Trimming stripped 5 bases from V and 3 bases from J, with 17 bases between. Germline V CDR1 and CDR2: SGHRS, YFSETQ. Here the CDR3 DNA reads TGCGCCAGCAGTCACCGACAGTCGGGGGACACTGAAGCTTTCTTT. Amino acids: CASSHRQSGDTEAFF.

The genes are TRBV30 and TRBJ1-1; 8 positions match TRBD1. Trimming removed 5 bases from V and 4 bases from J; junction bases left unmatched: 9. The germline V gene encodes CDR1 GTSNPN and CDR2 SVGIG (reference sequence). The CDR3 is 14 amino acids. The CDR3 loop is CAWHPNRGGTEAFF. The CDR3 region has the DNA TGTGCCTGGCACCCCAACAGGGGGGGCACTGAAGCTTTCTTT.

The V and J genes are TRBV25-1 and TRBJ2-5, with 11 bases that match TRBD1. Trimming removed 5 bases from V and 5 bases from J; junction bases left unmatched: 7. The length of the CDR3 is 15 residues. Per germline, CDR1 MGHDK and CDR2 SYGVNS. The CDR3 protein is CASSSGTGGGETQYF. CDR3 bases: TGTGCCAGCAGTTCCGGGACAGGGGGTGGTGAGACCCAGTACTTC. Based on the CDR3 plus reference TRBV25-1 and TRBJ2-5, the full variable domain is EADIYQTPRYLVIGTGKKITLECSQTMGHDKMYWYQQDPGMELHLIHYSYGVNSTEKGDLSSESTVSRIRTEHFPLTLESARPSHTSQYLCASSSGTGGGETQYFGPGTRLLVL.

This clone showed up just once. The chain has TRBV10-3 and TRBJ2-7, with 9 bases fitting TRBD1. The J segment lost 2 bases and the V segment lost 6 bases, leaving 5 bases of the junction unmatched. The V gene's germline CDR1 is ENHRY and CDR2 SYGVKD. This CDR3 has 14 amino acids. CDR3 sequence reads: CAISFGTGTYEQYF. In DNA, the CDR3 is TGTGCCATCAGCTTCGGGACAGGGACCTACGAGCAGTACTTC.

The rearrangement links TRBV5-1 to TRBJ2-1; 7 bases map to TRBD2. Germline loops: CDR1 SGHRS, CDR2 YFSETQ. After removal of 4 bases from V and 7 bases from J, the junction contained 11 bases not matched to a gene. The CDR3 spans 15 residues. Written as DNA, the CDR3 is TGCGCCAGCAGCCGCGATCTGGCGGGGGTAAATGAGCAGTTCTTC. This sequence encodes CASSRDLAGVNEQFF.

This chain joins TRBV12-3 or TRBV12-4 and TRBJ1-6; D unresolved. The germline V and J ends were trimmed by 4 bases and 6 bases, with 7 bases remaining between them. This CDR3 has 13 amino acids. The chain's CDR3 is CASSYYSNSPLHF. In DNA form, the CDR3 reads TGTGCCAGCAGTTATTACAGTAATTCACCCCTCCACTTT.

The CDR3 region has the DNA TGTGCCAGCAGCTTAACAGGGGACGATAGGAATGAGCAGTTCTTC. Amino acids: CASSLTGDDRNEQFF. V is TRBV7-3 and J is TRBJ2-1; D tentatively fits TRBD1 or TRBD2 (5 bases each). Germline lookup yields CDR1 SGHTA and CDR2 FQGTGA. The CDR3 spans 15 residues. V was trimmed by 0 bases and J by 7 bases, leaving 13 bases between them.

This clone has only one observation. V gene TRBV3-1 (or the pseudogene TRBV3-2) combines with J gene TRBJ2-2, with 9 nucleotides matching TRBD1. V trimming: 4 bases; J trimming: 7 bases; junction bases outside the gene matches: 7. Germline CDR1 LGHDT, CDR2 YNNKEL (reference sequence). The CDR3 loop spans 15 amino acids. The DNA of the CDR3 is TGTGCCAGCAGCCTCTTGGACAGGGGTGACGGGGAGCTGTTTTTT. It codes for CASSLLDRGDGELFF.

This clone was detected a few times. The V call is TRBV7-9, the J call TRBJ2-1; TRBD2 matches at 11 bases. With 1 base clipped from V and 2 bases from J, the junction kept 4 bases outside the gene matches. This CDR3 is built from 17 residues. Germline V gene data show CDR1 as SEHNR and CDR2 as FQNEAQ (reference sequence). For the CDR3, the DNA is TGTGCCAGCAGCTTAGGTGTGACTAGCGGGGCCTACAATGAGCAGTTCTTC. This codes for CASSLGVTSGAYNEQFF.

V and J are TRBV11-3 and TRBJ1-2; D gene ambiguous. V lost 2 bases, J lost 4 bases, and 11 bases lay in between. This CDR3 contains 14 residues. From germline, CDR1 is SGHNT and CDR2 YENEEA. CDR3 amino acids: CASSLPGLVYGYTF. CDR3 nucleotides: TGTGCCAGCAGCTTACCCGGCCTTGTCTATGGCTACACCTTC.

The rearrangement links TRBV2 to TRBJ2-7; TRBD1 agrees at 8 bases. The germline gives CDR1 SNHLY, CDR2 FYNNEI. V shed 7 bases, J shed 6 bases, and the junction held 8 bases outside the gene matches. This CDR3 is 13 amino acids long. CDR3 in amino acids: CASTRTGQVEQYV. The CDR3 nucleotides read TGTGCCAGCACCCGGACAGGGCAGGTCGAGCAGTACGTC.

This sequence joins TRBV3-1 (or the pseudogene TRBV3-2) and TRBJ2-4; 7 bases agree with TRBD2. The germline V gene has CDR1 LGHDT and CDR2 YNNKEL (reference sequence). The CDR3 has 16 amino acids. V shed 4 bases and J 5 bases; nucleotides not matched to a gene: 11. Here the CDR3 reads CASSRLGGGNENIQYF. Written as DNA, the CDR3 is TGTGCCAGCAGCCGCCTGGGCGGGGGTAACGAAAACATTCAGTACTTC.

The rearrangement uses TRBV25-1 and TRBJ1-5, with TRBD1 matching over 10 bases. The CDR3 consists of 13 residues. V shed 6 bases, J shed 5 bases, and the junction held 1 base outside the gene matches. Germline CDR1 and CDR2: MGHDK and SYGVNS. The CDR3 here is CASSGTGDQPQHF. The CDR3 coding sequence is TGTGCCAGCAGCGGGACAGGGGATCAGCCCCAGCATTTT.

The CDR3 sequence: CASRRDRNTEAFF. The CDR3 region has the DNA TGTGCCAGCAGAAGGGACAGGAACACTGAAGCTTTCTTT. The chain has TRBV2 and TRBJ1-1, with 7 bases that match TRBD1. The CDR3 is made up of 13 amino acids. Germline-derived CDR1 and CDR2 are SNHLY and FYNNEI. The V gene end was trimmed by 6 bases and the J gene end by 1 base; junction bases not matched to a gene: 2.

This clone was seen once. A junction end diverges from the germline sequence, so it may reflect a read error. The CDR3 loop reads CASSRGGGGYGHTF. In DNA form, the CDR3 reads TGTGCCAGCAGCAGGGGCGGCGGGGGCTATGGCCACACCTTC. V usage is TRBV6-5 and J usage is TRBJ1-2; possible D gene TRBD1, 6 bases. There are 14 residues in the CDR3. Germline V gives CDR1 MNHEY, CDR2 SVGAGI.

The chain recombines TRBV25-1 with TRBJ2-5; the D gene could be TRBD1 or TRBD2 (6 bases each). V shed 1 base and J shed 3 bases, with 9 bases lying between them. The length of the CDR3 is 14 residues. In germline, CDR1 is MGHDK, CDR2 SYGVNS. The CDR3 coding sequence is TGTGCCAGCAGTGAATCGGGGGCCAAAGAGACCCAGTACTTC. It translates to CASSESGAKETQYF. Full variable domain (missing parts from reference TRBV25-1 and TRBJ2-5): EADIYQTPRYLVIGTGKKITLECSQTMGHDKMYWYQQDPGMELHLIHYSYGVNSTEKGDLSSESTVSRIRTEHFPLTLESARPSHTSQYLCASSESGAKETQYFGPGTRLLVL.